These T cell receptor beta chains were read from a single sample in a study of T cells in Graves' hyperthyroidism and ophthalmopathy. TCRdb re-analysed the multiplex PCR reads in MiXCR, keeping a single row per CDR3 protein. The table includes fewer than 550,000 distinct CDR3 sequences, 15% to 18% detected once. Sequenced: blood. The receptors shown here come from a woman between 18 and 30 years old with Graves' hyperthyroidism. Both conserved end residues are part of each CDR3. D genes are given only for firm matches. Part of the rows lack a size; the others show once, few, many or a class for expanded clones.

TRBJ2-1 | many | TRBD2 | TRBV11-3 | CASSPSPGTSGTHNEQFF | TGTGCCAGCAGCCCGAGTCCCGGGACTAGCGGAACTCACAATGAGCAGTTCTTC
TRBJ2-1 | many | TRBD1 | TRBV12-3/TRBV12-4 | CASSLGGGDRGYNEQFF | TGTGCCAGCAGTTTGGGGGGTGGGGACAGGGGCTACAATGAGCAGTTCTTC
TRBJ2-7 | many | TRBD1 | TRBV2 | CASASGTGGYEQYF | TGTGCCAGCGCCTCCGGGACAGGGGGTTACGAGCAGTACTTC
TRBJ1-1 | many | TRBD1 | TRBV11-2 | CASSRDRGRTEAFF | TGTGCCAGCAGCCGGGACAGGGGGCGGACTGAAGCTTTCTTT
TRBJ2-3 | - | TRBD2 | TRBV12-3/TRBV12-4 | CASSSRLAGGDTQYF | TGTGCCAGCAGCTCCCGACTAGCGGGAGGAGATACGCAGTATTTT
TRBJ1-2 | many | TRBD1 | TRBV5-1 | CASSEPGQGDGYTF | TGCGCCAGCAGCGAGCCGGGACAGGGTGATGGCTACACCTTC
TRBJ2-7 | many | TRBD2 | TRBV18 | CASSPSGASSYEQYF | TGTGCCAGCTCACCTAGCGGGGCCTCCTCCTACGAGCAGTACTTC
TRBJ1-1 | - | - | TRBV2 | CASSRTQTGTEAFF | TGTGCCAGCAGCCGGACCCAGACGGGCACTGAAGCTTTCTTT
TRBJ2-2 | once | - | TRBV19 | CASSPHGAGLAGELFF | TGTGCCAGTAGTCCCCACGGGGCGGGATTGGCCGGGGAGCTGTTTTTT
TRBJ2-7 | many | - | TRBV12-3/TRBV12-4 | CASSSFGSGEQYF | TGTGCCAGCAGCTCCTTTGGGTCGGGCGAGCAGTACTTC
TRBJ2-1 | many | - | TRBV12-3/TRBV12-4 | CASSLGGGANNEQFF | TGTGCCAGCAGTTTGGGTGGGGGGGCGAACAATGAGCAGTTCTTC
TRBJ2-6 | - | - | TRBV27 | CASSFTSTGANVLAF | TGTGCCAGCAGTTTTACCAGTACTGGGGCCAACGTCCTGGCTTTC
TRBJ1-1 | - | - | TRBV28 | CASTIDGSNTEAFF | TGTGCCAGCACCATAGACGGTTCAAACACTGAAGCTTTCTTT
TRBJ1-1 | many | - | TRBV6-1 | CASSERGGVRTEAFF | TGTGCCAGCAGTGAAAGGGGGGGGGTAAGGACTGAAGCTTTCTTT
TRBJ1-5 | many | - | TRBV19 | CATDPTEMGNQPQHF | TGTGCCACCGACCCCACCGAAATGGGGAATCAGCCCCAGCATTTT
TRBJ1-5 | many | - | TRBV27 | CASTSPEASAPYSNQPQHF | TGTGCCAGCACCTCCCCTGAGGCAAGTGCCCCTTATAGCAATCAGCCCCAGCATTTT
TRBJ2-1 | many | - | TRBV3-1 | CASSQDLSQRQFF | TGTGCCAGCAGCCAAGATCTGTCCCAGCGGCAGTTCTTC
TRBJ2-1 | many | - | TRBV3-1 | CASSPTGRNEQFF | TGTGCCAGCAGCCCGACAGGGAGGAATGAGCAGTTCTTC
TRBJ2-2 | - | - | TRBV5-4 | CASSGGKGGTGELFF | TGTGCCAGCAGTGGGGGAAAGGGCGGGACCGGGGAGCTGTTTTTT
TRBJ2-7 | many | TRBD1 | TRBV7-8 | CASSLGDGQGANEQYF | TGTGCCAGCAGCTTAGGGGATGGACAGGGGGCAAACGAGCAGTACTTC